These T cell receptor beta chains were read from a single sample in a study of blood T cell repertoires in COVID-19. The table came from immunoSEQ multiplex PCR; TCRdb's copy has only in-frame clones and leaves some out. The sample lists tens of thousands of clones, 65% to 85% occurring once. Sequencing input: peripheral blood. The receptor source for this set is a woman aged 55-70 years with acute or convalescent COVID-19. CDR3s include the opening cysteine and the closing phenylalanine or tryptophan. The D gene is left open where the match is weak. Size tells how often a clone was seen (once, few, many) or the class of an expanded clone, and some rows leave it out.

j_call	v_call	d_call	clone_size	cdr3_aa	cdr3_nt
TRBJ1-2	TRBV10-2	NA	many	CASSDLTGRGYGYTF	TGCGCCAGCAGTGACCTTACAGGGAGGGGATATGGCTACACCTTC
TRBJ2-5	TRBV7-9	TRBD2	few	CASSASNLISGGTQETQYF	TGTGCCAGCAGTGCTTCAAACCTGATCAGCGGGGGGACACAAGAGACCCAGTACTTC
TRBJ1-1	TRBV5-1	NA	NA	CASSSGSMNTEAFF	TGCGCCAGCAGCTCAGGCTCAATGAACACTGAAGCTTTCTTT
TRBJ1-4	TRBV29-1	NA	NA	CSVGPQGGEKLFF	TGCAGCGTTGGTCCCCAGGGTGGGGAAAAACTGTTTTTT
TRBJ2-5	TRBV11-3	TRBD1	NA	CASSERTGYVETQYF	TGTGCCAGCAGCGAAAGGACAGGATATGTTGAGACCCAGTACTTC
TRBJ1-4	TRBV30	NA	NA	CAWSGQDPLNEKLFF	TGTGCCTGGAGTGGACAGGATCCGCTCAATGAAAAACTGTTTTTT
TRBJ1-1	TRBV12-3/TRBV12-4	NA	NA	CASSGEGTEAFF	TGTGCCAGCAGTGGGGAGGGTACTGAAGCTTTCTTT
TRBJ1-4	TRBV6-2/TRBV6-3	NA	NA	CASSSNTGTGEKLFF	TGTGCCAGCAGTTCGAATACCGGGACTGGGGAAAAACTGTTTTTT
TRBJ2-3	TRBV29-1	TRBD1	NA	CSAPGTGSTDTQYF	TGCAGCGCCCCCGGGACAGGTAGCACAGATACGCAGTATTTT
TRBJ1-1	TRBV2	TRBD1	NA	CASSELKAGGTEAFF	TGTGCCAGCAGTGAACTAAAGGCAGGGGGCACTGAAGCTTTCTTT
TRBJ1-5	TRBV28	TRBD1	NA	CASRSGQGEQSQPQHF	TGTGCCAGCAGGTCAGGACAGGGCGAACAAAGCCAGCCCCAGCATTTT
TRBJ2-3	TRBV7-2	TRBD1	NA	CASSLNGRGRGTDTQYF	TGTGCCAGCAGCTTAAATGGAAGGGGGCGAGGGACAGATACGCAGTATTTT
TRBJ2-2	TRBV19	TRBD1	NA	CASTNRGQNTGELFF	TGTGCCAGTACTAACAGGGGGCAGAACACCGGGGAGCTGTTTTTT
TRBJ2-5	TRBV14	NA	NA	CASSQVRETQYF	TGTGCCAGCAGCCAAGTCCGAGAGACCCAGTACTTC
TRBJ1-2	TRBV5-6	NA	NA	CASSLWQTRGVSDGYTF	TGTGCCAGCAGCTTGTGGCAGACTCGGGGAGTAAGTGATGGCTACACCTTC
TRBJ2-3	TRBV2	TRBD2	NA	CASSWRGALRSTDTQYF	TGTGCCAGCAGTTGGCGGGGGGCCCTTCGAAGCACAGATACGCAGTATTTT
TRBJ1-1	TRBV10-2	TRBD1	NA	CASSDEGAKTEAFF	TGCGCCAGCAGTGATGAGGGGGCGAAGACTGAAGCTTTCTTT
TRBJ1-1	TRBV5-1	TRBD1	NA	CASSWDRGFGEAFF	TGCGCCAGCAGCTGGGACAGGGGGTTCGGTGAAGCTTTCTTT
TRBJ2-7	TRBV6-6	NA	NA	CASSPRQNPSYEQYF	TGTGCCAGCAGTCCTCGACAGAACCCCTCCTACGAGCAGTACTTC
TRBJ2-5	TRBV7-6	NA	NA	CASSFVSEETQYF	TGTGCCAGCAGCTTTGTTTCGGAAGAGACCCAGTACTTC
TRBJ2-2	TRBV28	NA	NA	CASSFVRGGTGELFF	TGTGCCAGCAGTTTTGTCAGGGGTGGTACCGGGGAGCTGTTTTTT
TRBJ1-2	TRBV4-1	NA	few	CASSQVGGGNDYGYTF	TGCGCCAGCAGCCAAGTCGGAGGAGGCAACGACTATGGCTACACCTTC
TRBJ1-1	TRBV2	NA	NA	CASSREGHPNTEAFF	TGTGCCAGCAGCCGAGAGGGACACCCCAACACTGAAGCTTTCTTT
TRBJ1-5	TRBV30	TRBD1	NA	CAWRGQGFNQPQHF	TGTGCCTGGAGAGGACAGGGGTTCAATCAGCCCCAGCATTTT
TRBJ1-3	TRBV30	NA	NA	CAGSGVTGNTIYF	TGTGCCGGATCAGGGGTAACTGGAAACACCATATATTTT
TRBJ2-7	TRBV7-2	NA	once	CASSSGVNSYEQYF	TGTGCCAGCAGCTCCGGGGTGAACTCCTACGAGCAGTACTTC
TRBJ1-4	TRBV30	NA	NA	CAWSLTVGEKLFF	TGTGCCTGGAGTTTAACAGTAGGTGAAAAACTGTTTTTT
TRBJ1-6	TRBV5-1	NA	NA	CASSPGGAAGNSPLHF	TGCGCCAGCAGCCCGGGCGGGGCCGCGGGGAATTCACCCCTCCACTTT
TRBJ1-2	TRBV6-2/TRBV6-3	TRBD1	NA	CASSLPYRGPVVTDFNYGYTF	TGTGCCAGCAGCCTACCTTACAGGGGGCCTGTGGTCACTGACTTTAACTATGGCTACACCTTC
TRBJ2-5	TRBV19	TRBD2	NA	CASSILAGGRGETQYF	TGTGCCAGTAGTATCCTAGCGGGGGGGCGTGGGGAGACCCAGTACTTC
TRBJ1-4	TRBV12-3/TRBV12-4	NA	NA	CASSSRREKLFF	TGTGCCAGCAGTTCGAGGAGGGAAAAACTGTTTTTT
TRBJ2-1	TRBV9	TRBD1	NA	CASSVAGQGSGNNEQFF	TGTGCCAGCAGCGTAGCGGGACAGGGGAGTGGAAACAATGAGCAGTTCTTC
TRBJ1-4	TRBV9	TRBD1	NA	CASSVGDRDEKLFF	TGTGCCAGCAGCGTAGGGGACAGGGATGAAAAACTGTTTTTT
TRBJ1-5	TRBV19	NA	few	CASSRGNNQPQHF	TGTGCCAGTAGTCGGGGTAACAATCAGCCCCAGCATTTT
TRBJ2-7	TRBV10-3	NA	NA	CAISESTNPPSKQYF	TGTGCCATCAGTGAGTCTACTAACCCCCCTAGTAAGCAGTACTTC
TRBJ1-5	TRBV7-2	NA	NA	CASSFRSNQPQHF	TGTGCCAGCAGCTTCAGAAGCAATCAGCCCCAGCATTTT
TRBJ1-5	TRBV2	NA	NA	CASSIQGNQPQHF	TGTGCCAGCTCCATCCAGGGGAATCAGCCCCAGCATTTT
TRBJ2-7	TRBV5-5	TRBD1	once	CASSPQGYEQYF	TGTGCCAGCAGCCCACAGGGGTACGAGCAGTACTTC
TRBJ1-5	TRBV5-6	TRBD1	NA	CASSIRTGGINQPQHF	TGTGCCAGCAGCATACGGACAGGGGGCATCAATCAGCCCCAGCATTTT
TRBJ1-2	TRBV27	NA	NA	CASSPTGNSYGYTF	TGTGCCAGCAGTCCAACAGGAAACTCTTATGGCTACACCTTC
TRBJ2-7	TRBV28	NA	once	CAIQRDTYYEQYF	TGTGCCATCCAGCGGGACACTTACTACGAGCAGTACTTC
TRBJ1-5	TRBV10-3	NA	NA	CAIGTTSNQPQHF	TGTGCCATCGGCACAACGAGCAATCAGCCCCAGCATTTT
TRBJ2-2	TRBV30	TRBD1	NA	CAWSPRQGKSSGELFF	TGTGCCTGGAGTCCTCGACAGGGAAAGAGTTCCGGGGAGCTGTTTTTT
TRBJ1-3	TRBV19	TRBD1	NA	CASTPGQGRPGNTIYF	TGTGCCAGTACCCCCGGACAGGGGAGGCCTGGAAACACCATATATTTT
TRBJ2-7	TRBV6-6	NA	NA	CASRFTDSSYEQYF	TGTGCCAGCAGATTTACGGACAGTTCCTACGAGCAGTACTTC
TRBJ2-1	TRBV3-1/TRBV3-2	TRBD1	few	CASSPTGGAGEQFF	TGTGCCAGCAGCCCAACAGGGGGCGCGGGGGAGCAGTTCTTC
TRBJ1-4	TRBV5-6	NA	NA	CASRFDSATNEKLFF	TGTGCCAGCAGGTTTGACAGTGCAACTAATGAAAAACTGTTTTTT
TRBJ2-3	TRBV15	NA	NA	CATSGRQITDTQYF	TGTGCCACCAGCGGACGACAGATCACAGATACGCAGTATTTT
TRBJ1-3	TRBV29-1	TRBD1	NA	CSVGTGAGNTIYF	TGCAGCGTAGGGACAGGGGCTGGAAACACCATATATTTT
TRBJ2-5	TRBV7-3	TRBD1	NA	CASSFGQGEGETQYF	TGTGCCAGCAGCTTCGGACAGGGTGAAGGGGAGACCCAGTACTTC
TRBJ2-2	TRBV7-6	TRBD1	NA	CASSQTGGDTGELFF	TGTGCCAGCAGCCAGACAGGGGGTGACACCGGGGAGCTGTTTTTT
TRBJ1-5	TRBV7-8	NA	few	CASSLLQGGNQPQHF	TGTGCCAGCAGCTTACTCCAGGGTGGCAATCAGCCCCAGCATTTT
TRBJ2-1	TRBV18	NA	NA	CASSPAGSPYNEQFF	TGTGCCAGCTCACCGGCGGGGTCCCCTTACAATGAGCAGTTCTTC
TRBJ2-7	TRBV12-3/TRBV12-4	NA	NA	CASSSGEAYEQYF	TGTGCCAGCAGTTCAGGGGAAGCCTACGAGCAGTACTTC